The rows below give T cell receptor beta chains drawn from one sample of a study of OX40 agonist ivuxolimab in advanced cancers. Clones were sequenced by immunoSEQ multiplex PCR, and TCRdb holds only the in-frame ones, with some missing. The table lists thousands of clones, 60% to 85% of them singletons, with under 40% in the top ten. Material: CD4+ or CD8+ T cells sorted from blood, obtained in a trial of the OX40 agonist ivuxolimab. These receptors came from an adult with an advanced solid tumor such as melanoma, head and neck, liver or kidney cancer. The CDR3 runs from the conserved cysteine through the conserved F or W. D genes are given only for firm matches. A row's size may be missing; if present it is once, few, many or a size class.

J	D	V	size	CDR3	DNA
TRBJ2-1	TRBD2	TRBV11-2	few	CASSLAIRSSGSGNEQFF	TGTGCCAGCAGCTTAGCTATTCGGAGTAGCGGGAGTGGCAATGAGCAGTTCTTC
TRBJ1-4	NA	TRBV21-1	NA	CASSKGRQGESNEKLFF	TGTGCCAGCAGCAAAGGAAGACAGGGGGAGTCTAATGAAAAACTGTTTTTT
TRBJ2-2	TRBD1	TRBV7-6	NA	CASSFGAGGLGGELFF	TGTGCCAGCAGCTTCGGGGCAGGGGGTCTCGGCGGGGAGCTGTTTTTT
TRBJ1-5	NA	TRBV4-3	NA	CASSPTWGGYSNQPQHF	TGCGCCAGCAGCCCCACTTGGGGGGGGTACAGCAATCAGCCCCAGCATTTT
TRBJ2-7	TRBD1	TRBV7-9	NA	CASSNPGTGVWEQYF	TGTGCCAGCAGCAATCCCGGGACAGGGGTATGGGAGCAGTACTTC
TRBJ1-5	TRBD1	TRBV28	NA	CASTGQGSNQPQHF	TGTGCCAGCACCGGACAGGGGAGCAATCAGCCCCAGCATTTT
TRBJ2-7	NA	TRBV9	NA	CASGVSYEQYF	TGTGCCAGCGGCGTATCATACGAGCAGTACTTC
TRBJ1-5	NA	TRBV27	NA	CASSPREQIGQPQHF	TGTGCCAGCAGTCCCCGGGAACAGATCGGCCAGCCCCAGCATTTT
TRBJ1-2	NA	TRBV18	NA	CASSPTGADYGYTF	TGTGCCAGCTCTCCCACGGGGGCAGACTATGGCTACACCTTC
TRBJ1-5	NA	TRBV28	NA	CASSLDSFNEGNQPQHF	TGTGCCAGCAGTTTAGACAGTTTCAACGAAGGCAATCAGCCCCAGCATTTT
TRBJ2-4	TRBD1	TRBV2	few	CASRERRETGGGMDIQYF	TGTGCCAGCAGGGAGCGCAGAGAAACAGGGGGCGGGATGGACATTCAGTACTTC
TRBJ2-3	NA	TRBV18	NA	CASSPRQVGFTRDTQYF	TGTGCCAGCTCACCTCGACAGGTTGGATTCACAAGAGATACGCAGTATTTT
TRBJ1-5	NA	TRBV7-8	NA	CASSLGPGQPQHF	TGTGCCAGCAGCTTGGGGCCGGGTCAGCCCCAGCATTTT
TRBJ2-7	NA	TRBV7-6	NA	CASSSQGVEQYF	TGTGCCAGCAGCTCCCAGGGCGTCGAGCAGTACTTC
TRBJ1-2	NA	TRBV27	NA	CATGTTPNGYTF	TGTGCCACCGGGACCACACCAAATGGCTACACCTTC
TRBJ2-1	TRBD2	TRBV28	few	CASQTEREGYRKGYQFF	TGTGCCAGCCAAACGGAGCGGGAGGGATACCGGAAGGGTTATCAGTTCTTC